This T cell receptor beta chain derives from a study of T cell repertoires in cytomegalovirus infection. Study as a whole: Public TCR beta signature analysis indicated the presence of both CMV infection and matching HLA type.

Study outcomes and limitations: HLA-C-restricted CMV-specific TCR beta clonotypes prevailed in the ex vivo response. CMV carriers having the relevant HLA were flagged by cumulative public TCR beta family frequency.

Germline CDR1 reads MDHEN; CDR2 reads SYDVKM. Trimming removed 2 bases at V and 8 bases at J, with 12 bases between. CDR3 size: 13 residues. TCRdb called the reads again in MiXCR, with one record for every CDR3 protein. This sample has about 450,000 distinct CDR3 sequences, with approximately 30% found just once. This clonotype was seen repeatedly, ten times or more. The antigen is not known. The TCR sequence derives from a human donor in good health (CMV status not recorded). Some clones in this sample may be carry-over from other donors' samples. The J gene is TRBJ1-2, the V gene TRBV28; D remains ambiguous. Material for sequencing was PBMCs. CDR3 in amino acids: CASSLPSGEGYTF. The CDR3 DNA reads as TGTGCCAGCAGTTTACCGAGCGGAGAGGGCTACACCTTC.